The 31 T cell receptor beta chains given below trace back to one sample, sequenced in a study of T cells in women clearing cervical HPV infection. Some clones are missing from TCRdb's copy, which holds only in-frame ones; the method was immunoSEQ multiplex PCR. The ten top clones account for about 6.4%, within a sample of about 30,000 clones. What was sequenced was blood buffy coat. These TCRs come from a woman between 18 and 69 years old with a cervical HPV16 infection that either progressed to CIN3+ or cleared (not recorded which).

About this clone: The read halts 3 residues ahead of the CDR3 end, with the missing end drawn from the germline J gene. The V and J genes are TRBV5-5 and TRBJ1-2, with 7 nucleotides matching TRBD1. The CDR3 totals 14 residues. V lost 4 bases to trimming and J lost 5 bases; unmatched junction nucleotides: 8. CDR1 and CDR2 (germline): SGHKS, YYEKEE (reference sequence). CDR3 bases read: TGTGCCAGCAGCAACCAGGGGGGATTTTATGGC. This encodes CASSNQGGFYG. Given in full, the CDR3 is CASSNQGGFYGYTF.

The CDR3 reads CASSLTSGGITGELFF. CDR3 DNA, as far as it was read: TGCGCCAGCAGCTTGACTAGCGGGGGGATCACCGGGGAG. The gene calls are TRBV5-1 and TRBJ2-2; the match to TRBD2 covers 12 bases. The read terminates 3 residues before the CDR3 end, so the remaining end is supplied by the germline J gene. Germline values: CDR1 SGHRS, CDR2 YFSETQ. The CDR3 runs to 16 residues. J gave up 4 bases and V 1 base, and 2 bases lay outside the gene matches.

As to this clone: The CDR3 end lies 3 residues beyond the end of the read and is filled in from the germline J gene. The chain joins TRBV2 to TRBJ2-7; no clear D. Trimming left V 6 bases short and J 0 bases short, with 3 bases between. CDR3 size: 11 residues. Per germline, CDR1 SNHLY and CDR2 FYNNEI. The CDR3 loop reads CASRLSYEQYF. The part of the CDR3 DNA that was read is TGTGCCAGCAGACTCTCCTACGAG.

Concerning this clone itself: The sequenced fragment ends 3 residues before the CDR3 boundary, so the rest is inferred from the germline J gene. The rearrangement joins TRBV5-3 to TRBJ1-5; D perhaps matches TRBD1 (5 bases). TRBV5-3 is annotated as an ORF whose role is uncertain. The CDR3 covers 14 residues. Trimming cost V 4 bases and J 4 bases, with 12 bases left between them. CDR3 DNA (partial): TGTGCCAGAAGCGTCCCGGGGGGAAATCAGCCC. Translated, it gives CARSVPGGNQP. The complete CDR3 sequence is CARSVPGGNQPQHF.

On this clone itself: The read comes to an end 3 residues before the CDR3 does, leaving the germline J gene to fill in the end. The chain is built from TRBV2 and TRBJ2-1; 9 positions agree with TRBD2. In germline, CDR1 is SNHLY, CDR2 FYNNEI. This CDR3 region has 14 residues. V trimming: 4 bases; J trimming: 4 bases; junction bases outside the gene matches: 2. CDR3 sequence reads: CASSGLADYNEQFF. Incomplete CDR3 DNA: TGTGCCAGCAGTGGACTAGCGGATTACAATGAG.

Comments on this clone: The sequenced fragment ends 3 residues before the CDR3 boundary, so the rest is inferred from the germline J gene. The rearrangement uses TRBV19 and TRBJ1-4, with TRBD1 matching 9 bases. The CDR3 has 16 amino acids. The junction had 9 bases not matched to a gene; V was cut back by 6 bases and J by 4 bases. Per germline, CDR1 LNHDA and CDR2 SQIVND (reference sequence). CDR3 DNA (partial): TGTGCCAGTAGGCCGACAGGGGGGTTGAGTAATGAAAAA. Translated, it gives CASRPTGGLSNEK. The whole CDR3 protein is CASRPTGGLSNEKLFF.

With regard to this clone: The CDR3 end is not reached by the read, which stops 3 residues before it; the germline J gene fills it in. The chain is built from TRBV5-5 and TRBJ2-5; TRBD2 matches at 11 bases. Trimming cost V 2 bases and J 2 bases; bases outside gene matches: 2. The CDR3 consists of 15 residues. Germline V gene data show CDR1 as SGHKS and CDR2 as YYEKEE (reference sequence). The sequenced part of the CDR3 DNA is TGTGCCAGCAGCTTCCGACTAGCGGGGCAAGAGACC. As protein: CASSFRLAGQET. The entire CDR3 is CASSFRLAGQETQYF.

The CDR3 is CASSFKGEETQYF. The covered CDR3 bases are TGTGCCAGCAGTTTTAAAGGGGAAGAGACC. The chain combines TRBV27 with TRBJ2-5, with a tentative D call TRBD1 (5 bases). Read data end 3 residues before the CDR3 end; the end is taken from the germline J gene. Germline-derived CDR1 and CDR2 are MNHEY and SMNVEV (reference sequence). This CDR3 spans 13 amino acids. V lost 3 bases and J 3 bases, leaving 8 bases between the germline ends.

Remarks on this clone: The read comes to an end 3 residues before the CDR3 does, leaving the germline J gene to fill in the end. The chain recombines TRBV6-1 with TRBJ1-1; no definite D call. The V and J ends lost 4 bases and 0 bases respectively, with 6 bases between them. Per germline, CDR1 MNHNS and CDR2 SASEGT. CDR3 length: 13 amino acids. The DNA read from the CDR3 is TGTGCCAGCAGTGTCCATTTGAACACTGAA. Protein product: CASSVHLNTE. From start to end, the CDR3 is CASSVHLNTEAFF.

Comments on this clone: From the germline J gene comes the end of the CDR3, since the read stops 3 residues before it. The chain employs TRBV29-1 and TRBJ2-1; D might be TRBD2 (6 bases). The CDR3 totals 14 residues. Germline CDR1 and CDR2: SQVTM and ANQGSEA. The germline V and J ends were trimmed by 7 bases and 2 bases, with 15 bases remaining between them. CDR3 DNA (partial): TGCAGCGCCCGGGGGAGCGGCCCCTACAATGAG. Translating gives CSARGSGPYNE. The entire CDR3 protein reads CSARGSGPYNEQFF.

Concerning this clone: The read gets to within 3 residues of the CDR3 end, and the germline J gene fills in the rest. This chain joins TRBV6-1 and TRBJ1-3; weak D call: TRBD1 (5 bases). CDR3 length equals 16 residues. CDR1 and CDR2 (germline): MNHNS, SASEGT. V lost 2 bases to trimming and J lost 4 bases, with 15 bases between them. The covered CDR3 bases are TGTGCCAGCAGTGAATTCGTCGGCGGGGCGGGAAACACC. This codes for CASSEFVGGAGNT. The CDR3 in its entirety is CASSEFVGGAGNTIYF.

In regard to this clone: The read comes to an end 3 residues before the CDR3 does, leaving the germline J gene to fill in the end. V usage is TRBV6-2 or TRBV6-3 and J usage is TRBJ1-5; perhaps TRBD1 as D (5 bases). The germline gives CDR1 MNHEY, CDR2 SVGEGT. This CDR3 is 15 amino acids long. With 2 bases removed from V and 5 bases from J, the gap between germline ends came to 13 bases. CDR3 DNA, as far as it was read: TGTGCCAGCAGTTACCCCAGGGAACTCCATCAGCCC. Amino acids: CASSYPRELHQP. The complete CDR3 protein is CASSYPRELHQPQHF.

As for this clone: The CDR3 end is not reached by the read, which stops 3 residues before it; the germline J gene fills it in. V usage is TRBV19 and J usage is TRBJ1-1; D is uncertain. The CDR3 totals 13 residues. Deletions cut 3 bases from V and 2 bases from J, with 7 bases between. Germline V gives CDR1 LNHDA, CDR2 SQIVND (reference sequence). CDR3 sequence: CASSIQGNTEAFF. The CDR3 bases that were read are TGTGCCAGTAGTATCCAAGGTAACACTGAA.

A note on this clone: The CDR3 goes on 3 residues after the read ends, and that part is filled in from the germline J gene. The chain is built from TRBV9 and TRBJ2-5; D unclear. Germline lookup yields CDR1 SGDLS and CDR2 YYNGEE. The V end was cut by 0 bases, the J end by 2 bases, with 11 bases between. The CDR3 sequence is 15 residues long. The CDR3 spells CASSVVGWRQETQYF. The CDR3 bases that were read are TGTGCCAGCAGCGTAGTTGGGTGGCGGCAAGAGACC.

A remark on this clone: The sequenced fragment ends 3 residues before the CDR3 boundary, so the rest is inferred from the germline J gene. V usage is TRBV7-9 and J usage is TRBJ1-5; no firm D call. V was trimmed by 5 bases and J by 6 bases, leaving 8 bases between them. CDR1 is SEHNR, CDR2 FQNEAQ, per germline (reference sequence). The length of the CDR3 is 12 residues. The CDR3 here is CASSLGSQPQHF. The CDR3 bases that were read are TGTGCCAGCAGCCTCGGTAGTCAGCCC.

CDR3: CATSDFDRGETQYF. The sequenced part of the CDR3 DNA is TGTGCCACCAGTGATTTCGACAGAGGAGAGACC. The chain uses TRBV24-1 and TRBJ2-5, with D possibly TRBD1 on 5 matching bases. The read falls 3 residues short of the CDR3 end, and the missing part is taken from the germline J gene. Germline CDR1 reads KGHDR; CDR2 reads SFDVKD. This CDR3 region has 14 residues. V was shortened by 1 base and J by 4 bases, with 9 bases between the two germline ends.

Note on this clone: Read coverage stops 3 residues before the CDR3 terminus; the germline J gene supplies the remainder. The chain is built from TRBV20-1 and TRBJ1-1; D is perhaps TRBD1 (5 bases). The germline V gene encodes CDR1 DFQATT and CDR2 SNEGSKA (reference sequence). The CDR3 covers 11 residues. V was shortened by 6 bases and J by 3 bases, with 8 bases between the two germline ends. The CDR3 bases that were read are TGCAGTGCGGACACTTACACTGAA. Its protein is CSADTYTE. The entire CDR3 is CSADTYTEAFF.

Concerning this clone itself: The read halts 3 residues ahead of the CDR3 end, with the missing end drawn from the germline J gene. This chain connects TRBV20-1 to TRBJ1-1, with D possibly TRBD1 on 6 matching bases. Germline V lookup: CDR1 DFQATT, CDR2 SNEGSKA (reference sequence). CDR3 size: 14 residues. The ends were cut back, 4 bases at V and 2 bases at J, with 14 bases in the middle. The chain's CDR3 is CSAIAGHTNTEAFF. CDR3 DNA, as far as it was read: TGCAGTGCTATCGCGGGACACACAAACACTGAA.

With regard to this clone: Sequencing ends 3 residues short of the CDR3 end; the germline J gene provides the rest. The chain is built from TRBV2 and TRBJ2-1; the D gene is possibly TRBD2 (6 bases). V dropped 8 bases and J dropped 8 bases, with 19 bases sitting between them. Looked up from germline, CDR1 is SNHLY and CDR2 is FYNNEI. The CDR3 is made up of 14 amino acids. CDR3 bases read: TGTGCCAGCCAACGGGGGAAAGCGATCGATGAG. Amino acids: CASQRGKAIDE. The whole CDR3 protein reads CASQRGKAIDEQFF. Full variable domain (rest looked up from reference TRBV2 and TRBJ2-1): EPEVTQTPSHQVTQMGQEVILRCVPISNHLYFYWYRQILGQKVEFLVSFYNNEISEKSEIFDDQFSVERPDGSNFTLKIRSTKLEDSAMYFCASQRGKAIDEQFFGPGTRLTVL.

Notes on this clone: The read is 3 residues too short to cover the CDR3 end, so that end is filled in from the germline J gene. The chain is built from TRBV20-1 and TRBJ2-3, with 9 bases aligning to TRBD1. This CDR3 is 18 amino acids long. The V gene's germline CDR1 is DFQATT and CDR2 SNEGSKA (reference sequence). Trimming removed 0 bases from V and 2 bases from J; junction bases left unmatched: 12. The part of the CDR3 DNA that was read is TGCAGTGCTAGAGATCTATCGCTGGGACAGGGCCTCACAGATACG. It specifies CSARDLSLGQGLTDT. The entire CDR3 protein reads CSARDLSLGQGLTDTQYF.

For this clone: The CDR3 end falls 3 residues outside the read, so it is completed with the germline J gene. The chain carries TRBV20-1 and TRBJ1-1, with 10 bases matching TRBD1. V lost 1 base, J lost 3 bases, and 2 bases stayed unmatched. Per the germline V gene, CDR1 is DFQATT and CDR2 is SNEGSKA (reference sequence). CDR3 size: 14 residues. CDR3 bases read: TGCAGTGCTAGAGCGGACAGGGGGGACACTGAA. Translated, it gives CSARADRGDTE. The whole CDR3 reads CSARADRGDTEAFF.

Concerning this clone: The DNA ends 3 residues before the CDR3 does, and the rest of the CDR3 is filled in from the germline J gene. The chain uses TRBV30 and TRBJ1-6; 10 bases map to TRBD1. The germline gives CDR1 GTSNPN, CDR2 SVGIG (reference sequence). The CDR3 covers 16 residues. Losses at the gene ends were 2 bases for V and 6 bases for J; bases not matched to a gene: 7. CDR3 bases read: TGTGCCTGGAGTCGGGACAGGGGAGGCGGTAATTCACCC. It encodes CAWSRDRGGGNSP. Given in full, the CDR3 is CAWSRDRGGGNSPLHF. Variable domain in full (rest from reference TRBV30 and TRBJ1-6): SQTIHQWPATLVQPVGSPLSLECTVEGTSNPNLYWYRQAAGRGLQLLFYSVGIGQISSEVPQNLSASRPQDRQFILSSKKLLLSDSGFYLCAWSRDRGGGNSPLHFGNGTRLTVT.

Turning to this clone: The read terminates 3 residues ahead of where the CDR3 ends, so the germline J gene completes it. The chain joins TRBV5-1 to TRBJ1-3; no definite D call. The CDR3 has 13 amino acids. Germline CDR1 reads SGHRS; CDR2 reads YFSETQ. Trimming left V 4 bases short and J 4 bases short, with 9 bases between. This CDR3 is CASSATGGNTIYF. The part of the CDR3 DNA that was read is TGCGCCAGCAGCGCAACCGGGGGAAACACC.

The CDR3 reads CASSLVTGLQETQYF. The CDR3 DNA, read in part, is TGTGCCAGCAGCTTAGTGACCGGACTCCAAGAGACC. V and J are TRBV7-2 and TRBJ2-5; D perhaps matches TRBD2 (5 bases). The CDR3 extends 3 residues past the end of the read, so its final part is completed from the germline J gene. Germline V gene data show CDR1 as SGHTA and CDR2 as FQGNSA. The CDR3 is made up of 15 amino acids. V lost 1 base to trimming and J lost 1 base, with 10 bases between them.

Comments on this clone: The read halts 3 residues ahead of the CDR3 end, with the missing end drawn from the germline J gene. The chain joins TRBV20-1 to TRBJ1-4; weak D call: TRBD1 (5 bases). The CDR3 sequence is 17 residues long. V lost 0 bases to trimming and J lost 0 bases, with 14 bases between them. CDR1 is DFQATT and CDR2 is SNEGSKA in the germline V gene (reference sequence). The sequenced part of the CDR3 DNA is TGCAGTGCTAGAGATGACAGAAAAGTTGCAACTAATGAAAAA. Translating it yields CSARDDRKVATNEK. The complete CDR3 reads CSARDDRKVATNEKLFF.

A word on this clone: The read falls 3 residues short of the CDR3 end, and the missing part is taken from the germline J gene. J is TRBJ2-7 and V is TRBV10-2; tentative D call: TRBD1 (6 bases). V lost 8 bases and J 3 bases, leaving 11 bases between the germline ends. The CDR3 covers 12 residues. From germline, CDR1 is WSHSY and CDR2 SAAADI. Here the CDR3 reads CASAPRGYEQYF. The sequenced CDR3 bases are TGCGCCAGCGCCCCCAGGGGCTACGAG.

A note on this clone: The CDR3 extends 3 residues past the end of the read, so its final part is completed from the germline J gene. J is TRBJ2-2 and V is TRBV19, with unresolved D. V shed 7 bases and J shed 0 bases, with 9 bases lying between them. CDR3 length equals 14 residues. The germline V gene encodes CDR1 LNHDA and CDR2 SQIVND (reference sequence). The CDR3 loop reads CASKRQTNTGELFF. The CDR3 DNA, read in part, is TGTGCCAGTAAGAGGCAGACGAACACCGGGGAG.

To note about this clone: The sequence runs out 3 residues before the end of the CDR3; the remainder is reconstructed from the germline J gene. The chain employs TRBV5-1 and TRBJ2-7, with D possibly being TRBD1 (6 bases). The V end was cut by 1 base, the J end by 6 bases, with 17 bases between. The CDR3 has 15 residues. Germline V gene sequence: CDR1 SGHRS, CDR2 YFSETQ. The CDR3 bases that were read are TGCGCCAGCAGCTTGAACGCAGGGGCCGCGAGCGAG. Translated: CASSLNAGAASE. The CDR3 reads in full as CASSLNAGAASEQYF.

Notes on this clone: The read ends 3 residues before the CDR3 terminus; that terminus is restored from the germline J gene. The gene calls are TRBV20-1 and TRBJ1-6; 7 positions match TRBD1. The ends lost 6 bases at V and 7 bases at J; junction bases unmatched: 12. Germline V gene sequence: CDR1 DFQATT, CDR2 SNEGSKA (reference sequence). The CDR3 totals 15 residues. The part of the CDR3 DNA that was read is TGCAGTGCGGAGAGACAGGGAAGGGAGAATTCACCC. Translating gives CSAERQGRENSP. The complete CDR3 protein is CSAERQGRENSPLHF.

In regard to this clone: The missing CDR3 end, 3 residues past where the read stops, is filled in from the germline J gene. The chain links TRBV11-1 to TRBJ1-1, with D unresolved. With 4 bases removed from V and 2 bases from J, the gap between germline ends came to 8 bases. Germline CDR1 reads SGHAT; CDR2 reads FQDESV (reference sequence). There are 13 residues in the CDR3. The CDR3 DNA, read in part, is TGTGCCAGCAGCTCCTCTCTCAACACTGAA. It encodes CASSSSLNTE. The entire CDR3 is CASSSSLNTEAFF.

Regarding this clone: Read data end 3 residues before the CDR3 end; the end is taken from the germline J gene. J is TRBJ2-1 and V is TRBV20-1; TRBD2 agrees at 9 bases. CDR3 length: 14 amino acids. The J segment lost 7 bases and the V segment lost 3 bases, leaving 7 bases of the junction unmatched. Looked up from germline, CDR1 is DFQATT and CDR2 is SNEGSKA (reference sequence). This CDR3 reads CSASFGTSMNEQFF. The sequenced CDR3 bases are TGCAGTGCTAGCTTTGGGACTAGCATGAATGAG.